This TCR beta chain was observed in a study of breast tumors, draining lymph nodes, adjacent tissues. Breast cancer patients provided tissue from their axillary draining lymph nodes. TCRdb itself ran the multiplex PCR reads through MiXCR, one entry per CDR3 protein. The sample includes approximately 210,000 distinct CDR3 sequences, less than 35% of them seen just once. Findings of the study overall: Luminal-like breast cancer showed significantly greater tumor-nontumor repertoire similarity than basal-like breast cancer did. Data only fit, rather than demonstrated, lymph node origin of most tumor T cells. Tumor repertoires ranked between lymph nodes and nontumor tissue in diversity, with V and J gene preferences. Data fit most tumor T cells coming from lymph node, expanding in tumor.

As regards this clonotype: The antigen is undetermined.

The sequencing sample was made of axillary lymph node tissue. The sequence was obtained from a female donor with breast cancer. Some clones in this sample may be carry-over from other donors' samples.

CDR3 in DNA: TGCGCCAGCAGCTTAGGCAGGGGTAAGGACACCCAGTACTTC. It yields the protein CASSLGRGKDTQYF. The rearrangement uses TRBV5-1 and TRBJ2-5, with TRBD1 as a possible D gene (6 bases). V dropped 2 bases and J dropped 8 bases, with 16 bases sitting between them. Germline assignment: CDR1 SGHRS and CDR2 YFSETQ. The CDR3 length is 14 residues.